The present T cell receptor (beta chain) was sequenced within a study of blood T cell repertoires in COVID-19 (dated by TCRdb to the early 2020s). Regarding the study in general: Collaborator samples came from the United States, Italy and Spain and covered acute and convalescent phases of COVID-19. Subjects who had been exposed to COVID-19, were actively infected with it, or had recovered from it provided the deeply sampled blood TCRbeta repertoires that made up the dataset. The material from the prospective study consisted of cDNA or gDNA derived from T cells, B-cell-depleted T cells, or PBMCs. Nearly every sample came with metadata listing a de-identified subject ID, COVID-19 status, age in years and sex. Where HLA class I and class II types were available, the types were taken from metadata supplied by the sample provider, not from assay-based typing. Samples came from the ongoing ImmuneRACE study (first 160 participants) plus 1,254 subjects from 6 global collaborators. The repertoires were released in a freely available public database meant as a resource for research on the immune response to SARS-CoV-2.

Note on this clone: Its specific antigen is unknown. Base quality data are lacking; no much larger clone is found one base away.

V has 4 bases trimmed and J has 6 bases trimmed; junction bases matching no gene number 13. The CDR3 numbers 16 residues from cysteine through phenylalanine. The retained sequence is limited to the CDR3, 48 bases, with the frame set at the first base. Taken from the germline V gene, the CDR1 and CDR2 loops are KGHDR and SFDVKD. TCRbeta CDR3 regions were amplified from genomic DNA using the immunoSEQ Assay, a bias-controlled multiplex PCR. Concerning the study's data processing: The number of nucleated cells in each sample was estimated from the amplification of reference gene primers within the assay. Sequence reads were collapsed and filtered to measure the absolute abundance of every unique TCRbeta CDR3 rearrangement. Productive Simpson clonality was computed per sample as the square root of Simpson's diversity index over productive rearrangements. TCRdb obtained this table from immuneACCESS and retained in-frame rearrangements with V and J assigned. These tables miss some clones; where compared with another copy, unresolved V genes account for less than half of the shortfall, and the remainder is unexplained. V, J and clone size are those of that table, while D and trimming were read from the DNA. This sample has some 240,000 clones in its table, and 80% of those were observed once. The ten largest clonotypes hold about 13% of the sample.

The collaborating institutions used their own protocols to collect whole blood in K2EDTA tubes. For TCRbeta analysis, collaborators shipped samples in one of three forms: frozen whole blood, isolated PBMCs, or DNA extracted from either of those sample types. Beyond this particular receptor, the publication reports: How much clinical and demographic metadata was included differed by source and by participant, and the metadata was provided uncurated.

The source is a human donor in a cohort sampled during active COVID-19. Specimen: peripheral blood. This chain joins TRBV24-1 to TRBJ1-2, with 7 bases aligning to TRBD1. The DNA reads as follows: TGTGCCACCAGTGAAAAGAACAGGGGACATGAGGATGGCTACACCTTC. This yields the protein CATSEKNRGHEDGYTF.